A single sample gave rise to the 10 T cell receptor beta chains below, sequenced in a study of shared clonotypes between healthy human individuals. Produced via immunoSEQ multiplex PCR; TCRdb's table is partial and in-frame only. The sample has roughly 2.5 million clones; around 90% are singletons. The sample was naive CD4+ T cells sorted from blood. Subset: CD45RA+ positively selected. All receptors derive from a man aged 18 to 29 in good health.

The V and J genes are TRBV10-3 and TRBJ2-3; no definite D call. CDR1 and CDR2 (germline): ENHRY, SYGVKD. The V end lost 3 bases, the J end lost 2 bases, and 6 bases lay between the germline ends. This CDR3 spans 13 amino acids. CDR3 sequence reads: CAISDEYTDTQYF. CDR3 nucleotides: TGTGCCATCAGTGATGAGTACACAGATACGCAGTATTTT.

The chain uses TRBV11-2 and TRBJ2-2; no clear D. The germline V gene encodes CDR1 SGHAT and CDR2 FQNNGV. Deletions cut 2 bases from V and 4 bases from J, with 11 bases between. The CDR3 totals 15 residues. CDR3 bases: TGTGCCAGCAGCTTATTTAAGGGCGGCACCGGGGAGCTGTTTTTT. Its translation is CASSLFKGGTGELFF.

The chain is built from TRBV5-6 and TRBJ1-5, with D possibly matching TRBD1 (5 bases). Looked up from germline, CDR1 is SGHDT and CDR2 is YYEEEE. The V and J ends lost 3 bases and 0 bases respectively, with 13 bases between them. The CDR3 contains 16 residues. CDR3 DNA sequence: TGTGCCAGCAGCTCCGGGACGGAGTATAGCAATCAGCCCCAGCATTTT. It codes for CASSSGTEYSNQPQHF.

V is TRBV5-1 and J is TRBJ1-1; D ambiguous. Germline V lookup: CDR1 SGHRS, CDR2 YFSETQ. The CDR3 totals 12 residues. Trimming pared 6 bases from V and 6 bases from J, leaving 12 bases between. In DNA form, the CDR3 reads TGCGCCAGCACCAAACCCGGGCCTGAAGCTTTCTTT. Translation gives CASTKPGPEAFF.

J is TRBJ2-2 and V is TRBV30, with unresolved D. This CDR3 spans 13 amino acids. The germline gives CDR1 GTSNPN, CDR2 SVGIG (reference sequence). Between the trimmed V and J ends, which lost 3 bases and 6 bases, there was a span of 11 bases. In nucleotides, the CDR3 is TGTGCCTGGAGGGGGAAAGGTCCCGGGGAGCTGTTTTTT. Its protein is CAWRGKGPGELFF.

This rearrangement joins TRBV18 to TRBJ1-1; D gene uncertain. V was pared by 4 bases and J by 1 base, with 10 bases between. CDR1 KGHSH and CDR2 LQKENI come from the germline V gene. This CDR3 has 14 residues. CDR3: CASSQLSGNTEAFF. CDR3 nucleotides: TGTGCCAGCTCACAACTCAGTGGGAACACTGAAGCTTTCTTT.

The CDR3 is CASRSSAQYNEQFF. CDR3 nucleotide sequence: TGTGCCAGCAGATCTAGCGCCCAATACAATGAGCAGTTCTTC. The rearrangement links TRBV13 to TRBJ2-1; D is perhaps TRBD2 (6 bases). CDR3 length equals 14 residues. Germline V gene lookup returns CDR1 PRHDT and CDR2 FYEKMQ (reference sequence). V dropped 6 bases and J dropped 4 bases, with 13 bases sitting between them. Variable domain in full (rest from reference TRBV13 and TRBJ2-1): AAGVIQSPRHLIKEKRETATLKCYPIPRHDTVYWYQQGPGQDPQFLISFYEKMQSDKGSIPDRFSAQQFSDYHSELNMSSLELGDSALYFCASRSSAQYNEQFFGPGTRLTVL.

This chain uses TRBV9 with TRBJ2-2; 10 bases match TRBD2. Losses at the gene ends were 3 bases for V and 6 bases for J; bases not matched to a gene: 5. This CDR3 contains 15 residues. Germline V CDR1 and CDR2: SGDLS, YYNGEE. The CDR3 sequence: CASSASGGVAGELFF. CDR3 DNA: TGTGCCAGCAGCGCCAGCGGGGGGGTCGCCGGGGAGCTGTTTTTT. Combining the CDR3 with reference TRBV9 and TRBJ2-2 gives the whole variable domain DSGVTQTPKHLITATGQRVTLRCSPRSGDLSVYWYQQSLDQGLQFLIQYYNGEERAKGNILERFSAQQFPDLHSELNLSSLELGDSALYFCASSASGGVAGELFFGEGSRLTVL.

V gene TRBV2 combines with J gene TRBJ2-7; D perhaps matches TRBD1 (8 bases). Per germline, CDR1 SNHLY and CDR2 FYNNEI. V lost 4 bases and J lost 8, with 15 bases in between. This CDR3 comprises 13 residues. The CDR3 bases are TGTGCCAGCAGTGTTACAGGGGGAGGGAAGCAGTACTTC. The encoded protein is CASSVTGGGKQYF.

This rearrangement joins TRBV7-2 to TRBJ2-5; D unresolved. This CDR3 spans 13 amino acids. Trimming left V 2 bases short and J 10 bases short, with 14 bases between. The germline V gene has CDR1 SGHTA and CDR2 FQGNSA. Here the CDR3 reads CASSLQEVQIQYF. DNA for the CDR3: TGTGCCAGCAGCTTACAAGAAGTGCAAATCCAGTACTTC.